These 22 T cell receptor beta chains were sequenced from one sample in a study of blood T cell repertoires in COVID-19. The assay was immunoSEQ multiplex PCR, and TCRdb's table has in-frame clones only and misses some. In the table there are roughly 200,000 clones, approximately 89% of which are singletons. Sequencing used peripheral blood. Source of these receptors: a young woman with acute or convalescent COVID-19.

The CDR3 protein is CASSLCVREDIQYF. Written as DNA, the CDR3 is TGTGCCAGCAGCTTGTGCGTCAGGGAGGACATTCAGTACTTC. The chain links TRBV5-7 to TRBJ2-4; maybe TRBD2 (6 bases). TRBV5-7 is given ORF status, its function remaining uncertain. The CDR3 is 14 amino acids. V lost 1 base, J lost 8 bases, and 13 bases lay in between.

The chain joins TRBV4-2 to TRBJ1-2, with D uncertain. V was shortened by 5 bases and J by 2 bases, with 6 bases between the two germline ends. This CDR3 contains 12 residues. Germline CDR1 LGHNA, CDR2 YNFKEQ. Written as DNA, the CDR3 is TGTGCCAGCAGCAGAGGGAACTATGGCTACACCTTC. It yields the protein CASSRGNYGYTF.

The chain carries TRBV7-9 and TRBJ1-2; D is unclear. The V end lost 4 bases, the J end lost 2 bases, and 8 bases lay between the germline ends. CDR3 length equals 13 residues. Germline V gives CDR1 SEHNR, CDR2 FQNEAQ (reference sequence). CDR3 sequence: CASSSVLNYGYTF. As DNA, the CDR3 is TGTGCCAGCAGCTCGGTCCTAAACTATGGCTACACCTTC. Based on the CDR3 plus reference TRBV7-9 and TRBJ1-2, the full variable domain is DTGVSQNPRHKITKRGQNVTFRCDPISEHNRLYWYRQTLGQGPEFLTYFQNEAQLEKSRLLSDRFSAERPKGSFSTLEIQRTEQGDSAMYLCASSSVLNYGYTFGSGTRLTVV.

The chain employs TRBV7-8 and TRBJ2-5; a possible D gene is TRBD2 (6 bases). Looked up from germline, CDR1 is SGHVS and CDR2 is FQNEAQ. The ends were cut back, 7 bases at V and 5 bases at J, with 20 bases in the middle. The CDR3 loop spans 15 amino acids. The CDR3 spells CASKGGDGGGETQYF. The CDR3 coding sequence is TGTGCCAGCAAAGGAGGCGACGGGGGTGGGGAGACCCAGTACTTC.

V is TRBV24-1 and J is TRBJ2-1, with 9 bases matching TRBD1. CDR1 is KGHDR and CDR2 is SFDVKD in the germline V gene. V shed 9 bases, J shed 6 bases, and the junction held 8 bases outside the gene matches. The CDR3 length is 14 residues. CDR3: CATGDGTGFNEQFF. In DNA form, the CDR3 reads TGTGCCACCGGGGACGGGACAGGGTTCAATGAGCAGTTCTTC.

The chain has TRBV5-4 and TRBJ1-2, with a weak D call TRBD1 (5 bases). CDR3 length: 15 residues. Trimming left V 0 bases short and J 4 bases short, with 13 bases between. Germline assignment: CDR1 SGHNT and CDR2 YYREEE (reference sequence). CDR3: CASSLEGRGIYGYTF. CDR3 bases: TGTGCCAGCAGCTTGGAGGGGAGGGGAATCTATGGCTACACCTTC.

This clone was seen a handful of times. The chain uses TRBV6-5 and TRBJ1-1; 8 nucleotides line up with TRBD1. V was pared by 6 bases and J by 0 bases, with 3 bases of the junction left unmatched. This CDR3 has 14 amino acids. Looked up from germline, CDR1 is MNHEY and CDR2 is SVGAGI. CDR3 coding DNA: TGTGCCAGCAGGGGACAGGCGCTGAACACTGAAGCTTTCTTT. Translated: CASRGQALNTEAFF.

The V and J genes are TRBV7-9 and TRBJ2-3; 9 bases align to TRBD2. The CDR3 spans 15 residues. CDR1 SEHNR and CDR2 FQNEAQ come from the germline V gene (reference sequence). The J segment lost 2 bases and the V segment lost 7 bases, leaving 7 bases of the junction unmatched. Here the CDR3 DNA reads TGTGCCAGCAACGGCGGGAGGGGGAACACAGATACGCAGTATTTT. Protein product: CASNGGRGNTDTQYF.

This chain links TRBV2 with TRBJ1-5; D not certain. The V and J ends lost 2 bases and 1 base respectively, with 9 bases between them. Germline V lookup: CDR1 SNHLY, CDR2 FYNNEI. The CDR3 has 15 residues. Here the CDR3 DNA reads TGTGCCAGCAGTGAATTCAGCGGGAGCAATCAGCCCCAGCATTTT. Its translation is CASSEFSGSNQPQHF.

The chain's CDR3 is CASDTAGTNTGELFF. In nucleotides, the CDR3 is TGTGCCAGCGACACAGCAGGAACGAACACCGGGGAGCTGTTTTTT. The rearrangement links TRBV6-5 to TRBJ2-2, with D unclear. The V end was cut by 8 bases, the J end by 0 bases, with 13 bases between. The CDR3 totals 15 residues. Germline values: CDR1 MNHEY, CDR2 SVGAGI.

The V and J genes are TRBV19 and TRBJ1-2, with D hard to call. The CDR3 runs to 13 residues. Trimming pared 8 bases from V and 5 bases from J, leaving 15 bases between. Germline CDR1 and CDR2: LNHDA and SQIVND (reference sequence). The CDR3 DNA sequence: TGTGCCAGTTCTGACCGGGTAGGATATGGCTACACCTTC. Translation: CASSDRVGYGYTF.

V is TRBV27 and J is TRBJ1-4; possible D gene TRBD1, 6 bases. In germline, CDR1 is MNHEY, CDR2 SMNVEV (reference sequence). V lost 5 bases and J 4 bases, leaving 11 bases between the germline ends. The CDR3 runs to 14 residues. This CDR3 is CASSPTGLNEKLFF. As DNA, the CDR3 is TGTGCCAGCAGTCCAACAGGGCTTAATGAAAAACTGTTTTTT.

The chain combines TRBV28 with TRBJ1-2; possibly TRBD1 for D (5 bases). CDR3 size: 13 residues. With 10 bases removed from V and 7 bases from J, the gap between germline ends came to 19 bases. CDR1 is MDHEN and CDR2 is SYDVKM in the germline V gene. The DNA for the CDR3 is TGTGCCAACTCAGGGAATACTCTTAGTGGCTACACCTTC. Its protein is CANSGNTLSGYTF.

The chain employs TRBV18 and TRBJ2-2, with TRBD2 matching 13 bases. Germline V gene data show CDR1 as KGHSH and CDR2 as LQKENI. This CDR3 is 14 amino acids long. The V segment lost 7 bases and the J segment 6 bases; nucleotides outside the gene matches: 2. The CDR3 bases are TGTGCCAGCTGGACTAGCGGGAGCCCCGGGGAGCTGTTTTTT. Amino acid sequence: CASWTSGSPGELFF.

V gene TRBV5-1 combines with J gene TRBJ2-7, with 8 bases identical to TRBD1. Trimming took 4 bases from V and 6 from J; bases not matched to a gene: 15. The germline V gene encodes CDR1 SGHRS and CDR2 YFSETQ. The CDR3 runs to 16 residues. Written as DNA, the CDR3 is TGCGCCAGCAGCCGAGAAGCCGGGACAGGACTAATCGAGCAGTACTTC. Amino acids: CASSREAGTGLIEQYF.

The chain combines TRBV7-9 with TRBJ2-2; D unresolved. CDR1 and CDR2 (germline): SEHNR, FQNEAQ (reference sequence). The CDR3 is made up of 16 amino acids. V lost 5 bases to trimming and J lost 0 bases, with 13 bases between them. The CDR3 is CASSLLDTANTGELFF. As DNA, the CDR3 is TGTGCCAGCAGCCTCCTAGATACGGCGAACACCGGGGAGCTGTTTTTT.

The chain employs TRBV11-3 and TRBJ2-1; no definite D call. The CDR3 runs 11 residues. From germline, CDR1 is SGHNT and CDR2 YENEEA. V was pared by 2 bases and J by 10 bases, with 6 bases between. For the CDR3, the DNA is TGTGCCAGCAGCTTATACTCAGAGCAGTTCTTC. It specifies CASSLYSEQFF.

This chain uses TRBV11-3 with TRBJ2-1; no clear D. V dropped 6 bases and J dropped 0 bases, with 12 bases sitting between them. The length of the CDR3 is 15 residues. Germline V lookup: CDR1 SGHNT, CDR2 YENEEA. The CDR3 is CASRSPYSSYNEQFF. The DNA of the CDR3 is TGTGCCAGCAGATCACCGTATAGCTCCTACAATGAGCAGTTCTTC.

V is TRBV6-5 and J is TRBJ2-7, with a tentative D call TRBD1 (6 bases). Germline V gives CDR1 MNHEY, CDR2 SVGAGI. V was cut by 6 bases and J by 1 base, with 10 bases left in between. CDR3 length: 13 residues. CDR3 DNA sequence: TGTGCCAGCAGGCCGAGGGGGTCCTACGAGCAGTACTTC. Protein sequence: CASRPRGSYEQYF.

The chain links TRBV18 to TRBJ2-2, with D possibly being TRBD1 (5 bases). Germline V gene lookup returns CDR1 KGHSH and CDR2 LQKENI. This CDR3 is built from 11 residues. V lost 4 bases and J 8 bases, leaving 5 bases between the germline ends. The CDR3: CASSRTGELFF. CDR3 sequence (DNA): TGTGCCAGCTCACGGACAGGGGAGCTGTTTTTT.

The chain carries TRBV28 and TRBJ1-1; 7 bases fit TRBD1. Germline lookup yields CDR1 MDHEN and CDR2 SYDVKM. The CDR3 runs 15 residues. The junction had 8 bases not matched to a gene; V was cut back by 7 bases and J by 0 bases. DNA of the CDR3: TGTGCCAGCACAGGCACAGGGGCAATGAACACTGAAGCTTTCTTT. Amino acids: CASTGTGAMNTEAFF.

The sample holds one count of this clone. This rearrangement joins TRBV29-1 to TRBJ1-5; 8 bases align to TRBD1. This CDR3 has 13 residues. Germline CDR1 SQVTM, CDR2 ANQGSEA. J gave up 7 bases and V 4 bases, and 6 bases lay outside the gene matches. CDR3 loop: CSVGGQGGQPQHF. As DNA, the CDR3 is TGCAGCGTTGGAGGACAGGGTGGACAGCCCCAGCATTTT.